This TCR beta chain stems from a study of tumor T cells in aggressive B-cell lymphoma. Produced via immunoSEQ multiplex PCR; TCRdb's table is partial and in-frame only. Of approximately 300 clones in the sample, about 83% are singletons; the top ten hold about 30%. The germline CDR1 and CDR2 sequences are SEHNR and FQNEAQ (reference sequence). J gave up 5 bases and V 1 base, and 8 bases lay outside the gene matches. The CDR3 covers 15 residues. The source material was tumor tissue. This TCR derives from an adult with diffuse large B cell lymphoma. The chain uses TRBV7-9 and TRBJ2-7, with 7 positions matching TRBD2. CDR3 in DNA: TGTGCCAGCAGCTTAGGAGCAACCCGGGGGGACGAGCAGTACTTC. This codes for CASSLGATRGDEQYF. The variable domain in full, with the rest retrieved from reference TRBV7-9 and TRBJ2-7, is DTGVSQNPRHKITKRGQNVTFRCDPISEHNRLYWYRQTLGQGPEFLTYFQNEAQLEKSRLLSDRFSAERPKGSFSTLEIQRTEQGDSAMYLCASSLGATRGDEQYFGPGTRLTVT.